Listed here are 6 T cell receptor beta chains from one sample, sequenced in a study of a mutant IDH1 vaccine in newly diagnosed glioma. Clones were read by immunoSEQ multiplex PCR, and TCRdb kept only the in-frame ones, dropping some. Here the sample spans more than 30,000 clones, 84% being singletons. No antigen is known for these receptors. Time point: week 47, end of study. Alongside topical imiquimod, each dose of vaccine comprised 300 ug of mutant IDH1 20-mer peptide. The specimen was PBMCs, collected from a glioma patient whose treatment included an IDH1 peptide vaccine. These receptors were taken from a man aged 30 to 39 with glioma.

The chain couples TRBV5-4 to TRBJ2-1; TRBD1 aligns across 7 bases. This CDR3 is 15 amino acids long. V gave up 3 bases and J gave up 6 bases; unmatched junction bases: 9. CDR1 and CDR2 from the germline V gene are SGHNT and YYREEE (reference sequence). CDR3 sequence (DNA): TGTGCCAGCAGCTACCCAGCGAGGGGGCTCAATGAGCAGTTCTTC. This gives the protein CASSYPARGLNEQFF.

This chain connects TRBV4-3 to TRBJ2-3, with 7 bases lining up with TRBD1. Per germline, CDR1 LGHNA and CDR2 YSLEER. This CDR3 region has 18 residues. Germline trimming cut 2 bases from V and 2 bases from J; bases unmatched to any gene: 13. The CDR3: CASSQSPSGTEVTDTQYF. The CDR3 DNA reads TGCGCCAGCAGCCAAAGTCCATCCGGGACAGAAGTCACAGATACGCAGTATTTT.

The J gene is TRBJ2-7, the V gene TRBV4-1, with D perhaps assigned TRBD1 or TRBD2 (6 bases each). The CDR3 contains 15 residues. V lost 1 base to trimming and J lost 2 bases, with 12 bases between them. Germline CDR1 and CDR2: MGHRA and YSYEKL. CDR3 in amino acids: CASSQGGDNAYEQYF. The CDR3 nucleotides read TGCGCCAGCAGCCAAGGGGGGGACAATGCCTACGAGCAGTACTTC.

The CDR3, as DNA: TGCGCCAGCAGTCATCAGCCCCAGCATTTT. Protein sequence: CASSHQPQHF. The chain links TRBV23-1 to TRBJ1-5, with unresolved D. TRBV23-1 is an open reading frame whose function is uncertain. V gave up 3 bases and J gave up 6 bases, with 0 bases separating them. This CDR3 region has 10 residues.

The chain combines TRBV4-1 with TRBJ2-6, with 8 nucleotides matching TRBD1. Germline assignment: CDR1 MGHRA and CDR2 YSYEKL. Trimming at V came to 5 bases and at J to 1 base, leaving 7 bases not matched to a gene. The CDR3 loop spans 17 amino acids. CDR3: CASSLGQGRSGANVLTF. The DNA of the CDR3 is TGCGCCAGCAGCTTAGGACAGGGCAGGTCTGGGGCCAACGTCCTGACTTTC.

The chain links TRBV28 to TRBJ2-7, with TRBD2 matching 10 bases. Germline V gene data show CDR1 as MDHEN and CDR2 as SYDVKM. The CDR3 length is 17 residues. V dropped 1 base and J dropped 1; count of bases not matched to a gene: 7. The CDR3 coding sequence is TGTGCCAGCAGTTTATCGCCCGGACTAGCGGCATCCTACGAGCAGTACTTC. Translated: CASSLSPGLAASYEQYF. Drawing the rest from reference TRBV28 and TRBJ2-7, the complete variable domain is DVKVTQSSRYLVKRTGEKVFLECVQDMDHENMFWYRQDPGLGLRLIYFSYDVKMKEKGDIPEGYSVSREKKERFSLILESASTNQTSMYLCASSLSPGLAASYEQYFGPGTRLTVT.